What follows are 24 T cell receptor beta chains derived from one specimen sequenced in a study of identical twins. TCRdb re-analysed the 5' RACE reads in MiXCR, keeping a single row per CDR3 protein. This table holds roughly 540,000 distinct CDR3 sequences, under 25% found once. These same data were also listed under a study on T cells expressing NK-cell markers.

Sequencing input: CD4+ T cells sorted from blood. The receptors derive from a woman aged 18-29 years in good health.

J is TRBJ1-3 and V is TRBV23-1; D remains ambiguous. TRBV23-1 is assigned to the ORF class and has an uncertain function. This CDR3 is 13 amino acids long. V dropped 2 bases and J dropped 3 bases, with 5 bases sitting between them. The CDR3 bases are TGCGCCAGCAGTCAAAAACGTGGAAACACCATATATTTT. It is translated as CASSQKRGNTIYF.

This clonotype was counted between two and nine times. The chain uses TRBV6-1 and TRBJ2-1; unclear D gene. The CDR3 totals 14 residues. Germline V CDR1 and CDR2: MNHNS, SASEGT. Trimming removed 7 bases at V and 4 bases at J, with 14 bases between. CDR3 sequence: CASTRQTLYNEQFF. The CDR3 bases are TGTGCCAGCACGAGGCAGACACTATACAATGAGCAGTTCTTC.

This clonotype occurred a few times. The chain is built from TRBV12-3 or TRBV12-4 and TRBJ2-1; D is ambiguous. The CDR3 totals 15 residues. V was shortened by 7 bases and J by 2 bases, with 15 bases between the two germline ends. As DNA, the CDR3 is TGTGCCAGCACCCCCGTTAGCCCTACCTACAATGAGCAGTTCTTC. Translating it yields CASTPVSPTYNEQFF.

CDR3 DNA: TGTGCCAGCAGCTTAGTCACAGGGGATAGCCCTTATGGCTACACCTTC. It is translated as CASSLVTGDSPYGYTF. The V and J genes are TRBV11-2 and TRBJ1-2; 7 bases map to TRBD1. The CDR3 has 16 amino acids. CDR1 is SGHAT and CDR2 is FQNNGV in the germline V gene. The trim removed 1 base at V and 5 bases at J, leaving 10 bases unmatched.

This clonotype came up a few times. The chain uses TRBV5-5 and TRBJ2-5; unclear D gene. V was pared by 3 bases and J by 5 bases, with 14 bases between. This CDR3 comprises 14 residues. Germline CDR1 and CDR2: SGHKS and YYEKEE (reference sequence). This chain's CDR3 is CASSWPSRQETQYF. DNA of the CDR3: TGTGCCAGCAGCTGGCCGTCTAGGCAGGAGACCCAGTACTTC.

This clonotype was counted only a few times. This sequence joins TRBV5-5 and TRBJ2-3; D is uncertain. CDR1 SGHKS and CDR2 YYEKEE come from the germline V gene (reference sequence). V lost 4 bases, J lost 14 bases, and 17 bases lay in between. The CDR3 loop spans 12 amino acids. As DNA, the CDR3 is TGTGCCAGCAGCGACCCGTCCCAGCATCGGTATTTT. Amino acid sequence: CASSDPSQHRYF.

This clonotype was detected many times. The chain combines TRBV2 with TRBJ2-2; D remains unclear. V was cut by 4 bases and J by 5 bases, with 8 bases left in between. The CDR3 runs 13 residues. The germline gives CDR1 SNHLY, CDR2 FYNNEI. The CDR3 reads CASSGSRTGELFF. The CDR3 DNA reads as TGTGCCAGCAGTGGGTCGAGAACCGGGGAGCTGTTTTTT.

The rearrangement uses TRBV5-1 and TRBJ1-1; D is unclear. This CDR3 region has 13 residues. Trimming took off 0 bases at V and 8 bases at J, with 11 bases between the two ends. CDR1 and CDR2 from the germline V gene are SGHRS and YFSETQ. CDR3 nucleotides: TGCGCCAGCAGCTTGGCAACAGCGTTAGAAGCTTTCTTT. It translates to CASSLATALEAFF.

This clonotype occurred a few times. The chain recombines TRBV12-3 or TRBV12-4 with TRBJ2-2; 9 bases are a match to TRBD1. CDR3 length: 14 residues. V lost 6 bases, J lost 7 bases, and 6 bases stayed unmatched. The CDR3 region has the DNA TGTGCCAGCAGACTTACAGGGGGCATCGGGGAGCTGTTTTTT. Amino acids: CASRLTGGIGELFF.

V and J are TRBV20-1 and TRBJ1-1; 8 bases fit TRBD1. V lost 3 bases, J lost 1 base, and 4 bases stayed unmatched. CDR1 is DFQATT, CDR2 SNEGSKA, per germline (reference sequence). This CDR3 is built from 14 residues. CDR3 DNA: TGCAGTGCTAGGCAGGGGGCCGAGAACACTGAAGCTTTCTTT. Translating it yields CSARQGAENTEAFF.

This sequence joins TRBV29-1 and TRBJ2-1; D is unresolved. V lost 2 bases to trimming and J lost 0 bases, with 8 bases between them. Germline lookup yields CDR1 SQVTM and CDR2 ANQGSEA. This CDR3 contains 14 residues. The CDR3 loop is CSVESPVSYNEQFF. The DNA of the CDR3 is TGCAGCGTTGAATCGCCAGTCTCCTACAATGAGCAGTTCTTC.

The rearrangement joins TRBV10-3 to TRBJ1-1; 7 positions agree with TRBD1. The J segment lost 0 bases and the V segment lost 5 bases, leaving 3 bases of the junction unmatched. Germline V CDR1 and CDR2: ENHRY, SYGVKD. The CDR3 covers 14 residues. The CDR3 is CAISPTGMNTEAFF. CDR3 bases: TGTGCCATCAGTCCGACAGGGATGAACACTGAAGCTTTCTTT.

The chain carries TRBV12-3 or TRBV12-4 and TRBJ2-1; D tentatively reads TRBD1 or TRBD2 (5 bases each). The V end was cut by 3 bases, the J end by 8 bases, with 20 bases between. This CDR3 has 16 amino acids. The CDR3 protein is CASSLGTYWENYEQFF. The CDR3 bases are TGTGCCAGCAGTTTGGGGACGTACTGGGAAAACTATGAGCAGTTCTTC.

Many counts were recorded for this clonotype. V and J are TRBV5-6 and TRBJ2-4, with D uncertain. The germline CDR1 and CDR2 sequences are SGHDT and YYEEEE. V lost 4 bases and J lost 0, with 14 bases in between. The CDR3 spans 16 residues. The CDR3 spells CASSPRTIVAKNIQYF. CDR3 nucleotide sequence: TGTGCCAGCAGCCCGCGGACCATCGTAGCCAAAAACATTCAGTACTTC.

This clonotype was seen more than once but under ten times. The chain uses TRBV6-6 and TRBJ1-4; D perhaps matches TRBD1 (5 bases). Germline CDR1 MNHNY, CDR2 SVGAGI (reference sequence). V lost 5 bases, J lost 4 bases, and 8 bases lay in between. The CDR3 consists of 13 residues. CDR3 loop: CASSPGHNEKLFF. Here the CDR3 DNA reads TGTGCCAGCAGTCCAGGGCATAATGAAAAACTGTTTTTT.

This rearrangement joins TRBV12-3 or TRBV12-4 to TRBJ2-6; 7 positions match TRBD1. This CDR3 has 16 residues. J lost 4 bases, V lost 3 bases, and 6 bases had no gene match. The CDR3 nucleotides are TGTGCCAGCAGTTTGTCAGGGGGATTGGGGGCCAACGTCCTGACTTTC. Its protein product is CASSLSGGLGANVLTF.

This clonotype has only a few counts. V gene TRBV5-1 combines with J gene TRBJ2-1; 14 bases line up with TRBD2. CDR1 and CDR2 from the germline V gene are SGHRS and YFSETQ. The ends lost 3 bases at V and 5 bases at J; junction bases unmatched: 7. The CDR3 extends over 17 amino acids. CDR3 residues: CASSSTGLAGENNEQFF. In DNA form, the CDR3 reads TGCGCCAGCAGCTCGACGGGACTAGCGGGAGAGAACAATGAGCAGTTCTTC.

The chain joins TRBV5-1 to TRBJ2-1, with D hard to call. V gave up 0 bases and J gave up 11 bases, with 12 bases separating them. Germline CDR1 reads SGHRS; CDR2 reads YFSETQ. The CDR3 spans 13 residues. DNA of the CDR3: TGCGCCAGCAGCTTGGCCGAAGGATCTAAGCAGTTCTTC. It translates to CASSLAEGSKQFF.

This clonotype was found once. V is TRBV7-2 and J is TRBJ2-5; D is possibly TRBD1 (6 bases). Germline V gene lookup returns CDR1 SGHTA and CDR2 FQGNSA. This CDR3 spans 16 amino acids. V was cut by 5 bases and J by 2 bases, with 18 bases left in between. DNA for the CDR3: TGTGCCAGCAGCCCCCGACCAGGACAGTTTCAAGAGACCCAGTACTTC. This encodes CASSPRPGQFQETQYF.

This rearrangement joins TRBV9 to TRBJ2-2; the D call may be TRBD1 or TRBD2 (6 bases each). The CDR3 runs to 14 residues. Germline CDR1 is SGDLS and CDR2 is YYNGEE. Deletions cut 1 base from V and 5 bases from J, with 9 bases between. The CDR3 region has the DNA TGTGCCAGCAGCGTAAGAGGGGGGACCGGGGAGCTGTTTTTT. Encoded protein: CASSVRGGTGELFF.

The chain has TRBV20-1 and TRBJ2-1; D unresolved. This CDR3 is built from 12 residues. V shed 5 bases and J shed 5 bases, with 10 bases lying between them. Looked up from germline, CDR1 is DFQATT and CDR2 is SNEGSKA (reference sequence). This chain's CDR3 is CSASTVNNEQFF. As DNA, the CDR3 is TGCAGTGCTTCGACCGTGAACAATGAGCAGTTCTTC.

This clonotype has more than one count but fewer than ten. The chain combines TRBV9 with TRBJ1-1; D perhaps matches TRBD1 (5 bases). The CDR3 is 13 residues long. From germline, CDR1 is SGDLS and CDR2 YYNGEE. V shed 7 bases and J shed 5 bases, with 15 bases lying between them. The CDR3 coding sequence is TGTGCCAGCTCCCACTCGGGGGGAACTGAAGCTTTCTTT. Translation gives CASSHSGGTEAFF. Full variable domain (remainder filled in from reference TRBV9 and TRBJ1-1): DSGVTQTPKHLITATGQRVTLRCSPRSGDLSVYWYQQSLDQGLQFLIQYYNGEERAKGNILERFSAQQFPDLHSELNLSSLELGDSALYFCASSHSGGTEAFFGQGTRLTVV.

In this sample, this clonotype turned up a few times. This rearrangement joins TRBV12-3 or TRBV12-4 to TRBJ2-1, with D uncertain. This CDR3 region has 15 residues. Deletions cut 3 bases from V and 0 bases from J, with 9 bases between. The CDR3 DNA reads as TGTGCCAGCAGTTTGTCTCGGAGCTCCTACAATGAGCAGTTCTTC. Translated: CASSLSRSSYNEQFF.

This chain connects TRBV18 to TRBJ2-3; D is perhaps TRBD1 (5 bases). This CDR3 contains 17 residues. V was trimmed by 0 bases and J by 0 bases, leaving 13 bases between them. Germline values: CDR1 KGHSH, CDR2 LQKENI. The CDR3 spells CASSPPGWGTSTDTQYF. The CDR3 bases are TGTGCCAGCTCACCACCGGGTTGGGGCACTAGCACAGATACGCAGTATTTT.